The sequence of this TCR beta chain was determined in a study of identical twins. Study results and limitations: Reduced insertions were recorded for abundant cord blood beta clonotypes, with no such pattern in memory repertoires.

After template switching added a universal primer site, the resulting cDNA carried unique molecular identifiers. Each CDR3 protein is one row after TCRdb ran MiXCR on the 5' RACE reads. The table records approximately 670,000 distinct CDR3 sequences, roughly 6% of them present only once. V was clipped by 5 bases and J by 0 bases, with 8 bases between them. Germline V lookup: CDR1 MNHNS, CDR2 SASEGT. This CDR3 is built from 13 residues. The table lists this clonotype with many counts. Its antigen remains unidentified. The chain couples TRBV6-1 to TRBJ2-7; the D gene is possibly TRBD2 (5 bases). The sequencing sample was made of naive T cells sorted from blood. This TCR derives from a man in his late teens or twenties in good health. CDR3 region: CASSQTNSYEQYF. The CDR3 DNA is TGTGCCAGCAGTCAGACTAACTCCTACGAGCAGTACTTC.